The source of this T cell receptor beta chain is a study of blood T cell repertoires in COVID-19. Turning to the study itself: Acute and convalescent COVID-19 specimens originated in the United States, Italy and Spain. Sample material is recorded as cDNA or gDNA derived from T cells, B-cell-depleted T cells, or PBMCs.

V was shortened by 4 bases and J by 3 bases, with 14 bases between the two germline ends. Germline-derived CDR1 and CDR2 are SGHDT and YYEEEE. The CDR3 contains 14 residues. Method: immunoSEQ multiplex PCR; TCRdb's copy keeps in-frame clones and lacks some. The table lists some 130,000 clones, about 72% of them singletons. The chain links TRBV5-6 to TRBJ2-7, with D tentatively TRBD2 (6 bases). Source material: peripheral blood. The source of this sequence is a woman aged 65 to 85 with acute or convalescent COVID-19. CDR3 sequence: CASSVLSGIYEQYF. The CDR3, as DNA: TGTGCCAGCAGCGTGCTTAGCGGCATCTACGAGCAGTACTTC.